The clone carrying this T cell receptor beta chain occurred once. Method: immunoSEQ multiplex PCR; TCRdb's copy keeps in-frame clones and lacks some. The sample includes hundreds of thousands of clones, 75% to 90% of them seen just once. This CDR3 has 15 residues. Trimming removed 5 bases at V and 6 bases at J, with 14 bases between. The germline CDR1 and CDR2 sequences are SEHNR and FQNEAQ (reference sequence). This specimen belongs to a study of blood T cell repertoires in COVID-19. Background on the study: In each case, the material was cDNA or gDNA derived from T cells, B-cell-depleted T cells, or PBMCs.

Categorization into cohorts depended on clinical history that participants reported. Either two negative PCRs, clearance, or symptom resolution qualified Cohort 3 donors as recovered. Sequenced input: PBMCs or T cells enriched from blood (not recorded which). The chain carries TRBV7-9 and TRBJ1-6, with TRBD1 as a possible D gene (5 bases). This clonotype was obtained from a man aged 18 to 30 who had recovered from COVID-19. The CDR3, as DNA: TGTGCCAGCAGCCTCCAGACAGCGGGTAATTCACCCCTCCACTTT. Its translation is CASSLQTAGNSPLHF.